The 8 T cell receptor beta chains below come from one sample, sequenced in a study of PD-L1 blockade in urothelial cancer. Time point meaning: peripheral blood 6 weeks after treatment start. TCRdb keeps only in-frame clones here, not all; method: immunoSEQ multiplex PCR. The data hold roughly 120,000 clones, with around 89% observed a single time. Sequences were derived from PBMCs, sampled around atezolizumab (anti-PD-L1) treatment. The receptors originated from a man aged 55 to 69 with urothelial cancer.

The V call is TRBV7-2, the J call TRBJ2-2; 7 nucleotides line up with TRBD2. Trimming removed 8 bases from V and 4 bases from J; junction bases left unmatched: 22. The V gene's germline CDR1 is SGHTA and CDR2 FQGNSA. CDR3 length equals 19 residues. CDR3 loop: CASSAGRVSCSLVTGELFF. DNA for the CDR3: TGTGCCAGCTCGGCTGGGAGGGTGAGTTGTAGCTTAGTCACCGGGGAGCTGTTTTTT.

This clone was recorded only once. The gene calls are TRBV7-8 and TRBJ2-1; 9 nucleotides match TRBD1. With 4 bases clipped from V and 0 bases from J, the junction kept 1 base outside the gene matches. This CDR3 has 15 amino acids. Per germline, CDR1 SGHVS and CDR2 FQNEAQ. The CDR3 protein is CASSSDRGSYNEQFF. The CDR3 DNA sequence: TGTGCCAGCAGCTCGGACAGGGGCTCCTACAATGAGCAGTTCTTC.

A single count supports this clone. The chain combines TRBV4-1 with TRBJ2-7; TRBD1 agrees at 10 bases. The CDR3 loop spans 19 amino acids. Per the germline V gene, CDR1 is MGHRA and CDR2 is YSYEKL. V was pared by 4 bases and J by 0 bases, with 15 bases of the junction left unmatched. CDR3: CASSPKGQGQLLSSYEQYF. For the CDR3, the DNA is TGCGCCAGCAGCCCCAAGGGACAGGGGCAACTTTTGAGCTCCTACGAGCAGTACTTC.

The CDR3, as DNA: TGTGCCAGCAGCGGCAAAGCGGGGGTCACAGATACGCAGTATTTT. Translated, it gives CASSGKAGVTDTQYF. The chain employs TRBV7-2 and TRBJ2-3, with TRBD2 matching over 8 bases. Trimming took 5 bases from V and 2 from J; bases not matched to a gene: 6. This CDR3 region has 15 residues. The germline CDR1 and CDR2 sequences are SGHTA and FQGNSA. Variable domain in full (rest from reference TRBV7-2 and TRBJ2-3): GAGVSQSPSNKVTEKGKDVELRCDPISGHTALYWYRQSLGQGLEFLIYFQGNSAPDKSGLPSDRFSAERTGGSVSTLTIQRTQQEDSAVYLCASSGKAGVTDTQYFGPGTRLTVL.

V usage is TRBV12-2 and J usage is TRBJ1-1; TRBD1, as called in the table, went unchecked against the DNA. TRBV12-2 is tagged as a pseudogene. The CDR3 extends over 17 amino acids. The DNA of the CDR3 is TGTGCAAGTCGCTTAGCACTTCCGGGACAAGCGAACACTGAAGCTTTCTTT. This translates into CASRLALPGQANTEAFF.

In this sample, this clone turned up once. The chain uses TRBV29-1 and TRBJ2-7, with TRBD1 identical over 8 bases. Germline V gene data show CDR1 as SQVTM and CDR2 as ANQGSEA. J lost 7 bases, V lost 4 bases, and 6 bases had no gene match. This CDR3 spans 12 amino acids. CDR3 sequence (DNA): TGCAGCGTTGGCCCGACAGGGGAAGAGCAGTACTTC. Amino acid sequence: CSVGPTGEEQYF.

V is TRBV6-4 and J is TRBJ2-7; 9 nucleotides line up with TRBD1. The junction had 6 bases not matched to a gene; V was cut back by 8 bases and J by 1 base. The CDR3 loop spans 14 amino acids. CDR1 is MRHNA, CDR2 SNTAGT, per germline. This CDR3 is CASSPTGGSYEQYF. In DNA form, the CDR3 reads TGTGCCAGCTCCCCGACAGGGGGTTCCTACGAGCAGTACTTC.

The chain employs TRBV7-9 and TRBJ2-1, with 7 nucleotides matching TRBD2. Germline V gives CDR1 SEHNR, CDR2 FQNEAQ (reference sequence). The CDR3 runs 15 residues. V trimming: 1 base; J trimming: 8 bases; junction bases outside the gene matches: 8. For the CDR3, the DNA is TGTGCCAGCAGCTTAGTGGGCGGGAGTGTCCATGAGCAGTTCTTC. Translating it yields CASSLVGGSVHEQFF.